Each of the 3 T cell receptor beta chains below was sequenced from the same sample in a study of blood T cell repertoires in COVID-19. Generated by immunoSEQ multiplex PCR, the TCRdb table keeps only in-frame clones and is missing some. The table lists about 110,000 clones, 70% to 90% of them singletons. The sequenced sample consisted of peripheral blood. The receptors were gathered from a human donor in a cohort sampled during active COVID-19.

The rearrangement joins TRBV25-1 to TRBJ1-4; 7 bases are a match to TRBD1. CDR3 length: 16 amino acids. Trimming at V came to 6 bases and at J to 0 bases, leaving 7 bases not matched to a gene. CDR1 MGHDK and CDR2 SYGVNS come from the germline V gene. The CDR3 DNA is TGTGCCAGCAGCTTAGGACAGGCCACAACTAATGAAAAACTGTTTTTT. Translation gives CASSLGQATTNEKLFF.

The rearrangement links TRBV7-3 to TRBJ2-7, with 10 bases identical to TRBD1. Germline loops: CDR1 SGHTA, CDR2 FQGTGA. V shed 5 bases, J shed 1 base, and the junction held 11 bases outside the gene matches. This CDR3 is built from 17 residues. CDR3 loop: CASSPYAGTGDSYEQYF. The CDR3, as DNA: TGTGCCAGCAGCCCCTATGCCGGGACAGGGGATTCCTACGAGCAGTACTTC.

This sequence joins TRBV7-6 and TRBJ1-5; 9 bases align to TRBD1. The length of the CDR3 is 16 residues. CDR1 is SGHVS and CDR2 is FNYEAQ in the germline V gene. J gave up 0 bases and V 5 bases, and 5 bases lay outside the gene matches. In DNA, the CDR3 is TGTGCCAGCAGCCTACAGGGGGCGGGTAGCAATCAGCCCCAGCATTTT. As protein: CASSLQGAGSNQPQHF.